The source of this T cell receptor (beta chain) is a study of shared clonotypes between healthy human individuals. TCRdb keeps only in-frame clones here, not all; method: immunoSEQ multiplex PCR. The data contain fewer than 1 million clones, around 96% of them singletons. CD45RO negativity and positive selection for CCR7 defined naive CD8 cells, a population that excluded terminally differentiated effector memory CD45RA+ cells. The CDR3 has 14 residues. Germline V gene data show CDR1 as MNHEY and CDR2 as SMNVEV (reference sequence). V lost 2 bases and J lost 6, with 14 bases in between. This chain uses TRBV27 with TRBJ2-7, with D possibly being TRBD1 (5 bases). Sequenced: naive CD8+ T cells sorted from blood. This TCR was recovered from a man aged 30 to 39 in good health. DNA of the CDR3: TGTGCCAGCAGTTTAAGGGGAAATAAGGGCGAGCAGTACTTC. Translation gives CASSLRGNKGEQYF.